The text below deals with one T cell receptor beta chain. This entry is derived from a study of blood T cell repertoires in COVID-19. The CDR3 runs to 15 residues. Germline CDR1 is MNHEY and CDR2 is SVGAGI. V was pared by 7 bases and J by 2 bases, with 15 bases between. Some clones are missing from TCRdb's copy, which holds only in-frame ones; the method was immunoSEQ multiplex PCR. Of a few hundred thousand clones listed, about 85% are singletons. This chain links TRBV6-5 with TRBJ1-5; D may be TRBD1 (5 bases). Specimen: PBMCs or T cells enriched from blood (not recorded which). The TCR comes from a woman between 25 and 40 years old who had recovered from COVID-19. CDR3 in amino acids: CASTGAGGGNQPQHF. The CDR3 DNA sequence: TGTGCCAGCACCGGAGCGGGGGGTGGCAATCAGCCCCAGCATTTT.